A single sample is the source of the 10 T cell receptor beta chains below, sequenced in a study of STAT5B mutations in CD4+ large granular lymphocyte leukemia. The repertoire was sequenced with immunoSEQ multiplex PCR; TCRdb's copy has only in-frame clones and lacks some. The table lists some 30,000 clones, roughly two thirds of them singletons. Sample: CD4+ T cells from blood buffy coats. The source is a human donor in good health.

This clone was observed a few times. J is TRBJ1-1 and V is TRBV7-9, with TRBD1 matching 7 bases. V lost 6 bases, J lost 0 bases, and 7 bases stayed unmatched. Germline V gene lookup returns CDR1 SEHNR and CDR2 FQNEAQ (reference sequence). The CDR3 consists of 15 residues. CDR3 DNA: TGTGCCAGCAGATCAGGGGGTACTATGAACACTGAAGCTTTCTTT. Its protein product is CASRSGGTMNTEAFF.

The chain has TRBV7-2 and TRBJ2-7; D possibly corresponds to TRBD2 (6 bases). This CDR3 is built from 14 residues. Per germline, CDR1 SGHTA and CDR2 FQGNSA. V was shortened by 4 bases and J by 5 bases, with 15 bases between the two germline ends. CDR3 sequence: CASSSGVGDHEQYF. The DNA for the CDR3 is TGTGCCAGCAGCTCGGGGGTAGGGGACCACGAGCAGTACTTC.

J is TRBJ1-5 and V is TRBV5-1; TRBD1 agrees at 7 bases. Per the germline V gene, CDR1 is SGHRS and CDR2 is YFSETQ. The CDR3 runs 15 residues. Losses at the gene ends were 2 bases for V and 0 bases for J; bases not matched to a gene: 2. CDR3 bases: TGCGCCAGCAGCTTACAGGGGAATAGCAATCAGCCCCAGCATTTT. Translating gives CASSLQGNSNQPQHF.

The CDR3 loop reads CSVKGQSYEQYF. The CDR3 DNA is TGCAGCGTCAAGGGACAGTCCTACGAGCAGTACTTC. V is TRBV29-1 and J is TRBJ2-7; 7 nucleotides line up with TRBD1. Per germline, CDR1 SQVTM and CDR2 ANQGSEA. This CDR3 contains 12 residues. V lost 6 bases to trimming and J lost 1 base; unmatched junction nucleotides: 3.

This chain links TRBV7-3 with TRBJ2-1; D is possibly TRBD2 (7 bases). This CDR3 spans 14 amino acids. Germline CDR1 SGHTA, CDR2 FQGTGA. V lost 5 bases, J lost 7 bases, and 15 bases lay in between. The CDR3 DNA reads as TGTGCCAGCAGCCGCGGGGGCGGGGGTAATGAGCAGTTCTTC. Translating gives CASSRGGGGNEQFF.

This clone was counted a single time. V is TRBV5-4 and J is TRBJ1-2, with TRBD1 as a possible D gene (5 bases). The CDR3 length is 13 residues. The germline V gene encodes CDR1 SGHNT and CDR2 YYREEE (reference sequence). V lost 4 bases and J 2 bases, leaving 9 bases between the germline ends. This chain's CDR3 is CASSPTENYGYTF. The CDR3 DNA reads TGTGCCAGCAGCCCGACAGAGAACTATGGCTACACCTTC. The entire variable domain, with the rest obtained from reference TRBV5-4 and TRBJ1-2, is as follows: ETGVTQSPTHLIKTRGQQVTLRCSSQSGHNTVSWYQQALGQGPQFIFQYYREEENGRGNFPPRFSGLQFPNYSSELNVNALELDDSALYLCASSPTENYGYTFGSGTRLTVV.

The V and J genes are TRBV18 and TRBJ2-5; 9 bases align to TRBD2. J gave up 10 bases and V 3 bases, and 9 bases lay outside the gene matches. CDR1 is KGHSH and CDR2 is LQKENI in the germline V gene. The CDR3 spans 14 residues. CDR3 in amino acids: CASSPGLAGGDQYF. The CDR3 nucleotides read TGTGCCAGCTCACCGGGACTAGCCGGGGGGGACCAGTACTTC.

The V gene is TRBV7-2, the J gene TRBJ2-7; 7 bases agree with TRBD1. The J segment lost 4 bases and the V segment lost 5 bases, leaving 8 bases of the junction unmatched. The CDR3 sequence is 14 residues long. Looked up from germline, CDR1 is SGHTA and CDR2 is FQGNSA. The CDR3, as DNA: TGTGCCAGCAGCACGGGACAGTTTTCTTACGAGCAGTACTTC. The encoded protein is CASSTGQFSYEQYF.

This clone has more than one count but fewer than ten. The chain links TRBV11-3 to TRBJ1-4; D gene ambiguous. The CDR3 is 13 residues long. Trimming removed 5 bases from V and 13 bases from J, with 17 bases in between. Looked up from germline, CDR1 is SGHNT and CDR2 is YENEEA. The CDR3 sequence: CASSVGVADGLFF. CDR3 in DNA: TGTGCCAGCAGCGTCGGAGTAGCGGACGGACTGTTTTTT.

The V call is TRBV11-2, the J call TRBJ2-7; no firm D call. CDR3 length equals 14 residues. V was shortened by 5 bases and J by 2 bases, with 13 bases between the two germline ends. Germline-derived CDR1 and CDR2 are SGHAT and FQNNGV. The CDR3 DNA reads as TGTGCCAGCAGCCTCGACGGTCGGACCTACGAGCAGTACTTC. This codes for CASSLDGRTYEQYF.